This TCR beta chain was profiled in a study of beta chain features in type 1 diabetes. With regard to this clone: Its target is unknown.

General observations from the study: The study found moderately but significantly shorter TCRB CDR3s in all four CD4+ subsets of Type 1 diabetes patients. The question left open here concerned HLA type influencing TCRB rearrangement.

The entirety of the isolated RNA underwent reverse transcription, so expressed TCRB transcripts were sequenced. Only in-frame clones appear in the TCRdb table, and some are missing; sequencing was by immunoSEQ multiplex PCR. This sample has roughly 100,000 clones, with under 30% found just once. CDR3 size: 16 residues. The germline gives CDR1 SGHDT, CDR2 YYEEEE. V shed 4 bases, J shed 1 base, and the junction held 9 bases outside the gene matches. The sequencing sample was made of central memory CD4+ T cells from blood. This TCR was recovered from a woman between 18 and 30 years old with type 1 diabetes. The V gene is TRBV5-6, the J gene TRBJ2-3, with 7 bases fitting TRBD1. In DNA form, the CDR3 reads TGTGCCAGCAGCCGACTATCCGACAGGGGCACAGATACGCAGTATTTT. It encodes CASSRLSDRGTDTQYF.